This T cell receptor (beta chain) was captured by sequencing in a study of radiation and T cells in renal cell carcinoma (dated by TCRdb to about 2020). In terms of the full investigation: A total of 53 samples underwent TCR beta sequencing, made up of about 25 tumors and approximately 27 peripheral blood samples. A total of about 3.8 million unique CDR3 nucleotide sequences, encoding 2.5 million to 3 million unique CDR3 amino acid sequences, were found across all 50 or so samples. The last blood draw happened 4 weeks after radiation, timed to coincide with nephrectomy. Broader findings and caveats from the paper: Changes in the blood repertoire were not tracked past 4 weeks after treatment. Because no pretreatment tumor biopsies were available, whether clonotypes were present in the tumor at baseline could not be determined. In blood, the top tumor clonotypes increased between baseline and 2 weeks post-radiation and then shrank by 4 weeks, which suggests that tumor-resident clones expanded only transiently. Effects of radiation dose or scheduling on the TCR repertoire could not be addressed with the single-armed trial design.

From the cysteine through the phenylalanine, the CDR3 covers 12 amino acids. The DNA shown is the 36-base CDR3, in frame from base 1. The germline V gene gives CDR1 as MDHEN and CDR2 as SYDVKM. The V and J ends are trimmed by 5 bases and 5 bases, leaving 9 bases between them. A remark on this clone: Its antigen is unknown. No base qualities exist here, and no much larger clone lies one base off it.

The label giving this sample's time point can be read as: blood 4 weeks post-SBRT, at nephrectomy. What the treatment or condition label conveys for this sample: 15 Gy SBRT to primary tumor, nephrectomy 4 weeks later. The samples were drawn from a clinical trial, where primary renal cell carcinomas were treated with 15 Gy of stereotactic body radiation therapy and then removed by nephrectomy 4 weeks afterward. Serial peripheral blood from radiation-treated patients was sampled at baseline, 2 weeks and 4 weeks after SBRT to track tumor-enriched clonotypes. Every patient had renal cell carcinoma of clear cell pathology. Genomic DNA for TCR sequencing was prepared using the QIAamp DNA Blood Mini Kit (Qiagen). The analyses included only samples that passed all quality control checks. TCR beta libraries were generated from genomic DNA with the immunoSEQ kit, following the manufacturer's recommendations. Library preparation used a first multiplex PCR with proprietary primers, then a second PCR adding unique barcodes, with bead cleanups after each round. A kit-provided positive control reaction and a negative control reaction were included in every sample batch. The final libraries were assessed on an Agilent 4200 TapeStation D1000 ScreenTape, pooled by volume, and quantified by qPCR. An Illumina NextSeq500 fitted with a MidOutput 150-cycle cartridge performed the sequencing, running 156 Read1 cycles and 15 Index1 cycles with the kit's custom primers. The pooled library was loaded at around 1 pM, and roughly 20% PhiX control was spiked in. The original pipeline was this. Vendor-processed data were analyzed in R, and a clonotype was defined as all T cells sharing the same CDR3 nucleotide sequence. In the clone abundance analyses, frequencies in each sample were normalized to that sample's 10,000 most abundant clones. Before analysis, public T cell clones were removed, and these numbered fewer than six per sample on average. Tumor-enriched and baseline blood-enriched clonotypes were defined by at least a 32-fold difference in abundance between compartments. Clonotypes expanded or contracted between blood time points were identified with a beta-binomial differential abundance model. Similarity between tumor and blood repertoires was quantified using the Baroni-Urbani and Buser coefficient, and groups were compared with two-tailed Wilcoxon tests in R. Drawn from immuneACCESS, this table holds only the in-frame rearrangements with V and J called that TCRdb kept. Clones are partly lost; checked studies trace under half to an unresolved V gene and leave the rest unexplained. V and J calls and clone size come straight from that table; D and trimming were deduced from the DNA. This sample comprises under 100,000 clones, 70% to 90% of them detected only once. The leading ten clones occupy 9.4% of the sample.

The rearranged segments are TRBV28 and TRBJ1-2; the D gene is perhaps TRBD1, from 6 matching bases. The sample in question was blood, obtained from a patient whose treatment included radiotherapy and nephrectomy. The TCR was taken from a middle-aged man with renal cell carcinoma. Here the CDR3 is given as CASSPGQYGYTF. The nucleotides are TGTGCCAGCAGTCCCGGACAGTATGGCTACACCTTC.